The 9 T cell receptor beta chains below come from one sample, sequenced in a study of cytomegalovirus exposure and HLA in healthy donors. Only in-frame clones appear in the TCRdb table, and some are missing; sequencing was by immunoSEQ multiplex PCR. In the table there are 170,000 or so clones, 80% to 85% of which are singletons. The sample comprised PBMCs. All receptors derive from a woman aged 18-29 years in good health and CMV-seropositive.

This rearrangement joins TRBV2 to TRBJ2-7, with TRBD2 matching 7 bases. The CDR3 runs 15 residues. J lost 5 bases, V lost 6 bases, and 13 bases had no gene match. Per germline, CDR1 SNHLY and CDR2 FYNNEI. The CDR3 loop reads CASRGGLGSMDEQYF. In nucleotides, the CDR3 is TGTGCCAGCAGGGGGGGGTTGGGGTCTATGGACGAGCAGTACTTC.

V usage is TRBV6-5 and J usage is TRBJ1-1; D is possibly TRBD1 (6 bases). Per the germline V gene, CDR1 is MNHEY and CDR2 is SVGAGI. The CDR3 sequence is 15 residues long. V lost 8 bases and J 7 bases, leaving 23 bases between the germline ends. DNA for the CDR3: TGTGCCAGCCGACGAAGGGCGGGGGCCGGTAGTGAAGCTTTCTTT. Protein product: CASRRRAGAGSEAFF.

V is TRBV4-3 and J is TRBJ1-6; perhaps TRBD1 as D (5 bases). Per the germline V gene, CDR1 is LGHNA and CDR2 is YSLEER. The CDR3 is 15 amino acids. V lost 3 bases and J 3 bases, leaving 9 bases between the germline ends. CDR3 in amino acids: CASSQEGDYNSPLHF. CDR3 DNA sequence: TGCGCCAGCAGCCAGGAAGGGGACTATAATTCACCCCTCCACTTT.

V and J are TRBV6-5 and TRBJ2-1; TRBD2 might be the D (6 bases). Trimming stripped 7 bases from V and 3 bases from J, with 13 bases between. CDR3 length equals 14 residues. Germline assignment: CDR1 MNHEY and CDR2 SVGAGI. The CDR3 coding sequence is TGTGCCAGCAAGCGCGGGACCTACTACAATGAGCAGTTCTTC. Translation gives CASKRGTYYNEQFF.

The chain uses TRBV19 and TRBJ2-4, with 7 bases lining up with TRBD1. Germline-derived CDR1 and CDR2 are LNHDA and SQIVND (reference sequence). The J segment lost 0 bases and the V segment lost 10 bases, leaving 9 bases of the junction unmatched. The CDR3 runs 15 residues. CDR3 sequence (DNA): TGTGCCACCATAGACAGGGCCCAAGCCAAAAACATTCAGTACTTC. This codes for CATIDRAQAKNIQYF.

The chain employs TRBV7-9 and TRBJ2-7; maybe TRBD2 (5 bases). The CDR3 covers 16 residues. CDR1 SEHNR and CDR2 FQNEAQ come from the germline V gene (reference sequence). Trimming shortened V by 5 bases and J by 3 bases, and 20 bases separated the two germline ends. The chain's CDR3 is CASSPSPRTSGYEQYF. The CDR3 nucleotides read TGTGCCAGCAGCCCTTCCCCTAGGACTTCCGGCTACGAGCAGTACTTC.

J is TRBJ2-7 and V is TRBV9; the D is unclear. This CDR3 spans 13 amino acids. Trimming left V 3 bases short and J 9 bases short, with 16 bases between. Germline loops: CDR1 SGDLS, CDR2 YYNGEE. The CDR3 DNA follows: TGTGCCAGCAGCGCTCCCTCAGGTCCTGTGCAGTACTTC. It encodes CASSAPSGPVQYF.

This chain connects TRBV6-5 to TRBJ2-3, with 8 bases matching TRBD1. Per germline, CDR1 MNHEY and CDR2 SVGAGI. V lost 6 bases, J lost 5 bases, and 7 bases stayed unmatched. The CDR3 runs to 14 residues. This CDR3 reads CASSFPDRVDTQYF. Written as DNA, the CDR3 is TGTGCCAGCAGCTTTCCGGACAGGGTAGATACGCAGTATTTT.

This clone appeared a few times. The CDR3 is CASSGDTYQPQHF. CDR3 nucleotide sequence: TGTGCCAGCTCCGGGGACACGTATCAGCCCCAGCATTTT. This chain links TRBV18 with TRBJ1-5; D may be TRBD1 (6 bases). Germline V gene sequence: CDR1 KGHSH, CDR2 LQKENI. V was clipped by 6 bases and J by 5 bases, with 11 bases between them. The CDR3 has 13 amino acids. Combining the CDR3 with reference TRBV18 and TRBJ1-5 gives the whole variable domain NAGVMQNPRHLVRRRGQEARLRCSPMKGHSHVYWYRQLPEEGLKFMVYLQKENIIDESGMPKERFSAEFPKEGPSILRIQQVVRGDSAAYFCASSGDTYQPQHFGDGTRLSIL.